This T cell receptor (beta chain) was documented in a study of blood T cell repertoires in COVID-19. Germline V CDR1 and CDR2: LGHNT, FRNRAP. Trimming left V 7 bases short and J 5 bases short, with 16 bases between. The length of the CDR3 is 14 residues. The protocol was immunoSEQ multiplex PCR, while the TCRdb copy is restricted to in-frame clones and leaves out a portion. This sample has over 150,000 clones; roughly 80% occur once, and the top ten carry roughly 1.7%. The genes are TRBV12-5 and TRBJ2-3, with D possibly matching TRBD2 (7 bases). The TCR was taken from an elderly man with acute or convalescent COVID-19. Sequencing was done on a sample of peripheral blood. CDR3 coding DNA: TGTGCTAGTGCCCTAGGGGGGGCCATAGATACGCAGTATTTT. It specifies CASALGGAIDTQYF. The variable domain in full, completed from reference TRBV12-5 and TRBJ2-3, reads DARVTQTPRHKVTEMGQEVTMRCQPILGHNTVFWYRQTMMQGLELLAYFRNRAPLDDSGMPKDRFSAEMPDATLATLKIQPSEPRDSAVYFCASALGGAIDTQYFGPGTRLTVL.